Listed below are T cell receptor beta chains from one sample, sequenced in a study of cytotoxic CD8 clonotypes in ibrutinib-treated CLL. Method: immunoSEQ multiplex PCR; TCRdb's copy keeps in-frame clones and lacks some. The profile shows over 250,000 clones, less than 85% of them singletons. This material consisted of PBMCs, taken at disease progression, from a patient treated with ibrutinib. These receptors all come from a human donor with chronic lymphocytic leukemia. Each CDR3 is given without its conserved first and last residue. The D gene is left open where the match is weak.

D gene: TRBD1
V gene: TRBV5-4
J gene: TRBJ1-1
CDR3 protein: ASSLPGQGGTEAF

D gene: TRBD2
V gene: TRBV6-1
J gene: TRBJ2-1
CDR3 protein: ASSEDLRGSYNEQF

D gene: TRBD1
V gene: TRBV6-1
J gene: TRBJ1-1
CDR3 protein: ASGDSANTEAF

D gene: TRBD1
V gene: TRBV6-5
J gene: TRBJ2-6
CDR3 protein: ASTPGTAGANVLT

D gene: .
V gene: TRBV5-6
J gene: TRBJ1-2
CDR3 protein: ASSLGLVLGYT

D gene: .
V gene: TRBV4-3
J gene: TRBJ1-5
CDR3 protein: ASSQDGRQPQH

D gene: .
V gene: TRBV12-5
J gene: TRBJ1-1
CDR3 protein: ASGFSVSYTEAF

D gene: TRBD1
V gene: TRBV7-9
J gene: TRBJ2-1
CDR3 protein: ASSRWGTGNTEQF

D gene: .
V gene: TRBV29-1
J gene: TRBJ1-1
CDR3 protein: SVDPGAMNTEAF

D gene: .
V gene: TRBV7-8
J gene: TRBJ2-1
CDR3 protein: ASSRTGVRNEQF

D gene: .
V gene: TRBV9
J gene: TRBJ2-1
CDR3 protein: ASSVSRVAVYNEQF

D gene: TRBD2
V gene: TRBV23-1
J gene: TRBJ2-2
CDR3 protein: ASSQDEVRLAGAGELF

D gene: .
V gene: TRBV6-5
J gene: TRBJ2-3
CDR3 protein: ASSYRKGSSTDTQY

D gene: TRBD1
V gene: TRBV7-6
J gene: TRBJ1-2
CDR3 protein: ASSLAAGGNGGYT

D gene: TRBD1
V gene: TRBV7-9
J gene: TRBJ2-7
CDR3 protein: ASSSTVGQVAYEQY

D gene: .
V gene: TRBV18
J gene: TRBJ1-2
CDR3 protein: ASSPPPSRGGYT

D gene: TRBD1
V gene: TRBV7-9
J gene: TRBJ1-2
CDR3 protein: ASSPWGQGEWDYGYT

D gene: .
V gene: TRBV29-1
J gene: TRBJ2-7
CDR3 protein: SVQRGSYEQY

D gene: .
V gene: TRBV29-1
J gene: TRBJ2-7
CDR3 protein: SVGGGAYEQY

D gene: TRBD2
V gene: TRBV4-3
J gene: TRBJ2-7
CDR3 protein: ASSRGLGGLYEQY

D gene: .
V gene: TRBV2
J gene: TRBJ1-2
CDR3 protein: ASSDRGSAGYT

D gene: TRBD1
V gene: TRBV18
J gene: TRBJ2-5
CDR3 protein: ASTFRRTGEETQY

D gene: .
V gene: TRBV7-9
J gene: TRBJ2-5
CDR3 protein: ASSQIRAQETQY

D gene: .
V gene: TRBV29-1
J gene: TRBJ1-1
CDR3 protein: SVQGWTEAF

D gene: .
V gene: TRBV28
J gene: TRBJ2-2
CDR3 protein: ASRRGGTGELF

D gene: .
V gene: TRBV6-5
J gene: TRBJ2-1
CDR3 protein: ASSYRKWHEQF

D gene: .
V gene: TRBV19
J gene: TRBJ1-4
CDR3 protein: ASSIGSGAIEKLF

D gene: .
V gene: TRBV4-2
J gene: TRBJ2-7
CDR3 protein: ASSLTGQTYEQY

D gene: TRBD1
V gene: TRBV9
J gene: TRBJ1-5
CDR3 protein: ASSSGQGSNQPQH

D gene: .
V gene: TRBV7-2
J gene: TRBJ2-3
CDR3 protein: ASSLRGGGTDTQY

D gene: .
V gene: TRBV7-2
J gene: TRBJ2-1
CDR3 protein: ASTTTGNEQF

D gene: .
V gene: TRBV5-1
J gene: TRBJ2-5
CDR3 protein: ASSSAQVQETQY

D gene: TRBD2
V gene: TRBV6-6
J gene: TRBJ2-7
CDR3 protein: ASSYAGGYEQY

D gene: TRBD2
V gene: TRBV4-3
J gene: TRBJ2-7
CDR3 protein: ASSQELLAESYEQY

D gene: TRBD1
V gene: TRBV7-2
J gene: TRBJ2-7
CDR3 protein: ASSLDRGYEQY

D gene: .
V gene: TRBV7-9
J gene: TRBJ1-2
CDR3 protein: ASSLGGGLYT

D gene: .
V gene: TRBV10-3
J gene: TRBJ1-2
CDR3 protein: AITAGGLGGRDGYT

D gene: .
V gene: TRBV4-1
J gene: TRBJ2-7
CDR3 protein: ASSQTSGSYEQY

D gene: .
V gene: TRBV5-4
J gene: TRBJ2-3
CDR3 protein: ASSLKRVVPDTQY

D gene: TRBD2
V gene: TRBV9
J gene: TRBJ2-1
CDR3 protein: ASSVESSGRTYNEQF